Reported below is one T cell receptor beta chain. In its sample, this clonotype was seen a few times. Its specific antigen is unknown. Base qualities are not recorded, but no much larger clone differs from it by a single base. The sample is drawn from a study of T-cell memory formation after mild COVID-19 (dated by TCRdb to 2020 to 2023). Describing the broader study: TCR sequence clusters from the two donors were largely donor specific. T-cell clones expanding and contracting after mild COVID-19 in a couple of donors were tracked by longitudinal TCRalpha and TCRbeta repertoire sequencing. Two young, previously healthy adult volunteers made up the cohort, one male and one female. The paper's findings and limits, for the study overall: Only two mild cases were covered by the study, and larger cohorts that include severe cases with pre-infection samples were considered necessary. Clones contracting from day 15 to 85 had balanced CD4/CD8 phenotypes, while a second wave expanding from day 15 to 37 was biased towards CD4+. Contracting CD4+ clones were located mainly in the CM and EM memory subsets, whereas CD8+ clones were found to be enriched in EMRA. Some responding clones were found in pre-infection memory, which suggests that pre-existing cross-reactive memory T cells took part in the SARS-CoV-2 response. SARS-CoV-2 specificity of the second-wave clones peaking on day 37 was not confirmed.

Ficoll-Paque density gradient centrifugation was used to isolate PBMCs. This sample was sequenced with an Illumina NovaSeq 6000. cDNA libraries for TCRalpha and TCRbeta were prepared by 5'RACE using constant-segment primers, with sample barcodes and unique molecular identifiers added. RNA was extracted from every sample with Trizol reagent. Library amplification was performed in two PCR steps, and a second sample barcode and Illumina TruSeq adapters were introduced in the second step. Sequencing of the libraries was done on an Illumina NovaSeq, producing 2 x 150 bp paired-end reads. Per the source publication's procedure: Reads were demultiplexed and collapsed into UMI-guided consensus sequences with migec v1.2.7. Using mixcr v2.1.11, UMI consensuses were aligned to TRA and TRB V and J templates and then assembled into clonotypes. A clonotype was counted as expanded or contracted only when both edgeR and NoisET called the clonotype significant, with the noise models trained on biological replicates. For edgeR calls, a false discovery rate-adjusted p below 0.01 and a log2 fold-change threshold of 1 were applied. As an exploratory analysis of dynamics, max-normalized trajectories of the 1000 most abundant clonotypes were examined with PCA combined with hierarchical clustering. Separately sequenced CD4+ and CD8+ repertoires were used to assign a CD4 or CD8 phenotype to each responding clone. Clones were called with MiXCR by TCRdb after fastp trimmed the public reads at Q25, and only in-frame beta chains were retained. All rows with the same CDR3 protein become a single entry with the most common DNA and genes. Here the V and J calls rest on TCRdb's processing, not on the authors' analysis. A total of over 9,500 distinct CDR3 sequences appear in this sample, roughly 14% of them only once. The ten top clones hold around 58% of the sample.

The source is a man aged 18 to 35 who had mild COVID-19 (a few samples of this study predate the infection). The sample titles of this study are shuffled in the database, so cell type and time point are left out; the donor was told from shared clones. Sequencing was carried out using PBMCs or a T cell subset sorted from them (not recorded which).

Here the CDR3 is given as CASSLPSSTDTQYF. The DNA sequence follows: TGTGCCAGCAGCCTACCCTCTAGCACAGATACGCAGTATTTT. The rearrangement combines TRBV5-6 with TRBJ2-3; no D segment can be confidently identified. In the germline V gene, CDR1 corresponds to SGHDT and CDR2 to YYEEEE. V is clipped by 4 bases and J by 0 bases, and the sequence between their germline boundaries is 9 bases long. Including the terminal cysteine and phenylalanine, the CDR3 comprises 14 residues. Just the 42-base CDR3 DNA is kept, in frame starting at base 1.